This T cell receptor (beta chain) was obtained from a study of cytomegalovirus exposure and HLA in healthy donors. Study background: The early release's HLA-typed donors yielded tens of millions of unique TCRs.

Use of 60 Vbeta and 13 Jbeta primers characterized the PCR. Data came from immunoSEQ multiplex PCR; TCRdb stores just in-frame clones and leaves some out. The sample's table shows 93,000 or so clones. The CDR3 consists of 13 residues. Germline lookup yields CDR1 MNHEY and CDR2 SMNVEV (reference sequence). The V end lost 2 bases, the J end lost 6 bases, and 8 bases lay between the germline ends. This clone is deemed medium-sized by its frequency. The target antigen is unknown. General observations from the study: Highest at DRB1 and lowest at HLA-C, TCR association rates differed among HLA loci in a later analysis.

The chain employs TRBV27 and TRBJ2-1; D gene unclear. Sample: PBMCs. The sequence was obtained from a man between 35 and 55 years old in good health and CMV-seronegative. The chain's CDR3 is CASSLGGPNEQFF. DNA for the CDR3: TGTGCCAGCAGTTTAGGCGGCCCCAATGAGCAGTTCTTC.